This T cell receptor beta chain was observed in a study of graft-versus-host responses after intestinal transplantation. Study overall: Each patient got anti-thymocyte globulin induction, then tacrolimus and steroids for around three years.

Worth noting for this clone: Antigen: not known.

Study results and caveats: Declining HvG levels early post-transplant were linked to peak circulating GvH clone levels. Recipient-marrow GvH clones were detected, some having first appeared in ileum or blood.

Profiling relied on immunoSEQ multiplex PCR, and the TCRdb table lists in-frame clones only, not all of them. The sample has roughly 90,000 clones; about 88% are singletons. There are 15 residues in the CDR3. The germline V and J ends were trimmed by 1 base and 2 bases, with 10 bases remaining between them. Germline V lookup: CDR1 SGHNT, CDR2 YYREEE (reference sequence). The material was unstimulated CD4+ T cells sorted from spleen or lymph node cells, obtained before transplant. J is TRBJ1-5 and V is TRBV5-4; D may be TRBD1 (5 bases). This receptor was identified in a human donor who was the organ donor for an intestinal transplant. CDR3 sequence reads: CASSLWQGGNQPQHF. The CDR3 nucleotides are TGTGCCAGCAGCTTGTGGCAGGGTGGCAATCAGCCCCAGCATTTT.